Presented here are 3 T cell receptor beta chains from one specimen sequenced in a study of shared clonotypes between healthy human individuals. It was CD45RO-negative cells, positively selected for CCR7, that made up naive CD8 cells, with terminally differentiated effector memory CD45RA+ cells excluded. The protocol was immunoSEQ multiplex PCR, while the TCRdb copy is restricted to in-frame clones and leaves out a portion. The data hold millions of clones, with approximately 95% observed a single time. Sequences were obtained from naive CD8+ T cells sorted from blood. Every receptor here comes from a man between 18 and 35 years old in good health.

The V gene is TRBV6-5, the J gene TRBJ2-3, with D perhaps TRBD2 (6 bases). The germline V gene encodes CDR1 MNHEY and CDR2 SVGAGI. V lost 6 bases and J 6 bases, leaving 13 bases between the germline ends. This CDR3 has 13 amino acids. The CDR3 loop reads CASSNGGLDTQYF. The CDR3, as DNA: TGTGCCAGCAGCAACGGGGGATTGGATACGCAGTATTTT.

The chain uses TRBV2 and TRBJ2-3; the D gene is possibly TRBD2 (7 bases). CDR1 is SNHLY and CDR2 is FYNNEI in the germline V gene. The CDR3 has 14 residues. The V end lost 7 bases, the J end lost 5 bases, and 16 bases lay between the germline ends. CDR3 bases: TGTGCCAGCATTGGAGAGGGGGAGGGAGATACGCAGTATTTT. It encodes CASIGEGEGDTQYF.

The V gene is TRBV5-1, the J gene TRBJ2-3; 15 nucleotides match TRBD2. Germline assignment: CDR1 SGHRS and CDR2 YFSETQ. The CDR3 loop spans 18 amino acids. V lost 4 bases to trimming and J lost 3 bases; unmatched junction nucleotides: 9. The DNA for the CDR3 is TGCGCCAGCAGCCCTCTCGGACTAGCGGGGGGGCGAACAGATACGCAGTATTTT. Amino acids: CASSPLGLAGGRTDTQYF.